This entry describes one T cell receptor beta chain. The antigen remains unidentified. This sample stems from a study of blood T cells in healthy people across ages. Trimming shortened V by 6 bases and J by 2 bases, and 16 bases separated the two germline ends. Germline V gene data show CDR1 as DFQATT and CDR2 as SNEGSKA (reference sequence). The CDR3 has 14 amino acids. Study-level findings and limits: A roughly linear fall in TCR beta diversity per million T cells was seen with increasing age.

Through a sample-barcoded 5' primer and a J-beta primer mix, a second PCR was run for about 7 to 12 cycles. TCRdb itself ran the 5' RACE reads through MiXCR, one entry per CDR3 protein. The table has about 1.6 million distinct CDR3 sequences, almost 35% seen once. Sequencing was done on a sample of blood. This receptor was taken from a woman aged 25 to 45 in good health. V gene TRBV20-1 combines with J gene TRBJ1-1; TRBD1 might be the D (5 bases). The CDR3: CSATLDKLNTEAFF. The DNA for the CDR3 is TGCAGTGCAACACTGGACAAGCTAAACACTGAAGCTTTCTTT.